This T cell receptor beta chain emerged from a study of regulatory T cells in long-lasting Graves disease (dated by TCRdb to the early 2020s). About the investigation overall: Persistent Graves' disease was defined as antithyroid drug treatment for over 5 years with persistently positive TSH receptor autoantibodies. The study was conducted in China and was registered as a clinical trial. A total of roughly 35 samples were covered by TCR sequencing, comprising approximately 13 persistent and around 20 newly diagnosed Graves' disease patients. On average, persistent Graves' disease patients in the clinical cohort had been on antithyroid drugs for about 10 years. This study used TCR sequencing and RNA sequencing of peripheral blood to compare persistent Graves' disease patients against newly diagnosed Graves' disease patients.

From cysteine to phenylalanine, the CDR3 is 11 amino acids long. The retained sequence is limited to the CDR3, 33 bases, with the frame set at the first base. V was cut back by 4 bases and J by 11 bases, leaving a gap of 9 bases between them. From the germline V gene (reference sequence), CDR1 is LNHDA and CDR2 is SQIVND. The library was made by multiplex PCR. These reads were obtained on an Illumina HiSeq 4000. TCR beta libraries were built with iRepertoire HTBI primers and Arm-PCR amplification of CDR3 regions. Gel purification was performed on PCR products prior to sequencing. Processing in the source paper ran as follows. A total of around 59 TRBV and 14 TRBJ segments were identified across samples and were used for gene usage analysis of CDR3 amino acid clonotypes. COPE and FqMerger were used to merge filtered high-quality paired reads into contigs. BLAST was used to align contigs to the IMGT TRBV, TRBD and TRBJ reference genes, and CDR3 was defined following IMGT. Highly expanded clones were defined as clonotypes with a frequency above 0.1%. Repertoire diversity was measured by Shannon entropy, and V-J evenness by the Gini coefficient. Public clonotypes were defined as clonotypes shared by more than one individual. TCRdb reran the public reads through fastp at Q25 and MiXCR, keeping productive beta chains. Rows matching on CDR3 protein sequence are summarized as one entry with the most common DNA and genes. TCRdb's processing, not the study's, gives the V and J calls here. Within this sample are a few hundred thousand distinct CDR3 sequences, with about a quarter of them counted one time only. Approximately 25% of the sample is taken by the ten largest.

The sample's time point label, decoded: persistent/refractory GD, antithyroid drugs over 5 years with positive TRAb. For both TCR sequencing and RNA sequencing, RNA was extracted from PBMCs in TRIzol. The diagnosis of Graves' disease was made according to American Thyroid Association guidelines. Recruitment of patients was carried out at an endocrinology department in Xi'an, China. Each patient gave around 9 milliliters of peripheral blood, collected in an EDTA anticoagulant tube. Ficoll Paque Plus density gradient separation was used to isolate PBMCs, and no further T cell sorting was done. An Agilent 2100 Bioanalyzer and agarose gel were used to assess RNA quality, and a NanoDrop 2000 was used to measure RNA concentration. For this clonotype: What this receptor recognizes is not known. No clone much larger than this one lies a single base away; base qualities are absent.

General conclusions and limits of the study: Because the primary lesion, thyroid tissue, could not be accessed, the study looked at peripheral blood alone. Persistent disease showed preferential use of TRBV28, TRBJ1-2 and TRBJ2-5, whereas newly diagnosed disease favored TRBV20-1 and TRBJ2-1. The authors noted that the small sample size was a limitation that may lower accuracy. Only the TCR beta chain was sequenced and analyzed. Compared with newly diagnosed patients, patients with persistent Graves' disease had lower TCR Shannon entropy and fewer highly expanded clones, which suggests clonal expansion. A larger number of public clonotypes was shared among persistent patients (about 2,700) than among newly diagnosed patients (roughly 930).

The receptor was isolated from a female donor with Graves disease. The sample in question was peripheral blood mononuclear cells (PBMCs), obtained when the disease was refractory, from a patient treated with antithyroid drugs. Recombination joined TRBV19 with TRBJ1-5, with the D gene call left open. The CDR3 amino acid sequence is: CASSKDRAQHF. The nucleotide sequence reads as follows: TGTGCCAGTAGTAAGGATCGTGCCCAGCATTTT.